This T cell receptor beta chain is from a study of yellow fever vaccine responses in identical twins. TCRdb re-called the RT-PCR reads with MiXCR, one entry per CDR3 protein. The sample yields 15,000 to 20,000 distinct CDR3 sequences, 82% seen once. Study observations and caveats: The authors reported partly convergent, partly personalized vaccine responses in identical twins.

A word on this clonotype: Its antigen is still unknown.

CDR3 size: 13 residues. V was cut by 6 bases and J by 5 bases, with 14 bases left in between. Per germline, CDR1 SGHAT and CDR2 FQDESV (reference sequence). This TCR came from a woman aged 18-30 years who received the yellow fever vaccine. Sequenced here: T cells from blood (PBMCs), unsorted or a sorted subset (not recorded which), sampled before or after yellow fever vaccination (not recorded which). The V and J genes are TRBV11-1 and TRBJ2-7; D is unresolved. Here the CDR3 DNA reads TGTGCCAGCAGAACGAGTTACCTCCACGAGCAGTACTTC. Protein sequence: CASRTSYLHEQYF.